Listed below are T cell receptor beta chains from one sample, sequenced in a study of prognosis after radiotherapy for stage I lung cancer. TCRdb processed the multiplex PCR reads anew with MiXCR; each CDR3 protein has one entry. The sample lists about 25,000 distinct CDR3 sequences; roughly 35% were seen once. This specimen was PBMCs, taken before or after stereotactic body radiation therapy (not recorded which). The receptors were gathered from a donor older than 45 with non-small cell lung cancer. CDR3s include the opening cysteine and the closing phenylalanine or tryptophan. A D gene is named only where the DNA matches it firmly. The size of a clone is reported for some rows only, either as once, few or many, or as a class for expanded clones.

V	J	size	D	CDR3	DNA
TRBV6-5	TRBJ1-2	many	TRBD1	CASSYGAGGGGNYGYTF	TGTGCCAGCAGTTACGGAGCAGGGGGCGGTGGGAACTATGGCTACACCTTC
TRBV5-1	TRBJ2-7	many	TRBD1	CASSRTTGKDYEQYF	TGCGCCAGCAGCCGCACGACAGGGAAGGACTACGAGCAGTACTTC
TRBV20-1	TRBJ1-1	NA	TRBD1	CSASQGAQTEAFF	TGCAGTGCTAGTCAGGGGGCGCAAACTGAAGCTTTCTTT
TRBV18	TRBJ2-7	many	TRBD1	CASSPIPKGAPREQYF	TGTGCCAGCTCACCGATCCCGAAGGGGGCCCCGCGCGAGCAGTACTTC
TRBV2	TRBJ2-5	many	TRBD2	CASSEREGGETQYF	TGTGCCAGCAGTGAGCGGGAGGGGGGGGAGACCCAGTACTTC
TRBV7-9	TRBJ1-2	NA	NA	CASSFVGIGYTF	TGTGCCAGCAGCTTCGTGGGTATCGGCTACACCTTC
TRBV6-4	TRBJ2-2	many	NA	CASSGGPDTGELFF	TGTGCCAGCAGTGGGGGGCCCGACACCGGGGAGCTGTTTTTT
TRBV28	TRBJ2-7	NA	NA	CASSLASRAHEQYF	TGTGCCAGCAGTTTAGCTAGCCGTGCACACGAGCAGTACTTC
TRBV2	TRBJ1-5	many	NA	CASSEEYSNQPQHF	TGTGCCAGCAGTGAGGAGTATAGCAATCAGCCCCAGCATTTT
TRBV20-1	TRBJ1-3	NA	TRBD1	CSARDSDRGPDNLYF	TGCAGTGCTAGAGATTCTGACAGGGGGCCGGACAACCTATATTTT
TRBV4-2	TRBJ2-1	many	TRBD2	CASAHEGSGGNNEQFF	TGTGCCAGCGCCCACGAAGGGTCGGGAGGGAATAATGAGCAGTTCTTC
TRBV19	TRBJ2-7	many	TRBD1	CASSSGQGAWEQYF	TGTGCCAGTAGTTCGGGACAGGGGGCGTGGGAGCAGTACTTC
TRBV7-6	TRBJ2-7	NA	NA	CASSLGSGEKYEQYF	TGTGCCAGCAGCTTAGGTTCTGGGGAGAAATACGAGCAGTACTTC
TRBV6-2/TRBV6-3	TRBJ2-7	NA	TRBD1	CASRLVWDRGGGQYF	TGTGCCAGCAGACTGGTGTGGGACAGGGGAGGAGGGCAGTACTTC
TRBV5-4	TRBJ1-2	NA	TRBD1	CASSLGSADRDGYTF	TGTGCCAGCAGCTTGGGGAGCGCGGACAGGGACGGCTACACCTTC
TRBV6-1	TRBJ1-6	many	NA	CASSEERAPLHF	TGTGCCAGCAGTGAAGAAAGGGCTCCCCTCCACTTT
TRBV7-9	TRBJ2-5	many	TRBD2	CASSLFRTSGRRETQYF	TGTGCCAGCAGCTTATTTAGGACTAGCGGACGCCGGGAGACCCAGTACTTC
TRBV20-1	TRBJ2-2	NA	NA	CSASRDSNTWELFF	TGCAGTGCTAGCCGGGATTCGAACACCTGGGAGCTGTTTTTT
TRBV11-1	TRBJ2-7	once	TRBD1	CASSPRGWTGLTYEQYF	TGTGCCAGCAGCCCTAGGGGCTGGACAGGTTTAACCTACGAGCAGTACTTC
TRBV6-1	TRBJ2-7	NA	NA	CASSGNDEQYF	TGTGCCAGCAGCGGCAACGACGAGCAGTACTTC
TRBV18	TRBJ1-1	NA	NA	CASSLDISTEAFF	TGTGCCAGCTCGCTAGACATATCCACTGAAGCTTTCTTT
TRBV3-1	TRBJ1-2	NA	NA	CASSQTQGRNYGYTF	TGTGCCAGCAGCCAGACCCAGGGACGGAACTATGGCTACACCTTC